These 10 T cell receptor beta chains share one sample of origin, sequenced in a study of human T cells and chemical hapten exposure. Documented time point: pre-sensitization, week 0. Treatment in this sample: therapeutic diphenylcyclopropenone sensitization with weekly scalp DPC. TCRdb processed the RACE reads anew with MiXCR; each CDR3 protein has one entry. The repertoire consists of about 80,000 distinct CDR3 sequences, with 12% to 15% occurring once and the leading ten covering roughly 4.8%. The sequencing here drew on whole blood, taken in connection with sensitization to the hapten diphenylcyclopropenone (DPC). The receptors were sampled from a woman between 50 and 59 years old with alopecia areata. Some clones in this sample may be carry-over from other donors' samples.

This clonotype is a singleton in its sample. The gene calls are TRBV20-1 and TRBJ1-6; 7 nucleotides line up with TRBD1. Germline V gene lookup returns CDR1 DFQATT and CDR2 SNEGSKA (reference sequence). J lost 5 bases, V lost 2 bases, and 6 bases had no gene match. This CDR3 is built from 15 residues. The CDR3 reads CSARSGGTDNSPLHF. DNA of the CDR3: TGCAGTGCTAGATCTGGGGGGACAGATAATTCACCCCTCCACTTT.

V and J are TRBV29-1 and TRBJ1-2; D ambiguous. This CDR3 contains 12 residues. Germline CDR1 is SQVTM and CDR2 is ANQGSEA. The V end was cut by 0 bases, the J end by 4 bases, with 6 bases between. Here the CDR3 reads CSVEEWRYGYTF. The CDR3 bases are TGCAGCGTTGAAGAGTGGCGCTATGGCTACACCTTC. The whole variable domain, filled in from reference TRBV29-1 and TRBJ1-2, reads SAVISQKPSRDICQRGTSLTIQCQVDSQVTMMFWYRQQPGQSLTLIATANQGSEATYESGFVIDKFPISRPNLTFSTLTVSNMSPEDSSIYLCSVEEWRYGYTFGSGTRLTVV.

This clonotype was detected ten times or more. The CDR3 nucleotides read TGCAGCGTTGATAGCGGAGATACGCAGTATTTT. This codes for CSVDSGDTQYF. This sequence joins TRBV29-1 and TRBJ2-3, with a weak D call TRBD2 (6 bases). The CDR3 is 11 amino acids. CDR1 SQVTM and CDR2 ANQGSEA come from the germline V gene. The V end was cut by 3 bases, the J end by 5 bases, with 6 bases between.

There are many counts of this clonotype. The chain combines TRBV14 with TRBJ2-7, with D perhaps matching TRBD2 (6 bases). Trimming removed 2 bases at V and 6 bases at J, with 20 bases between. The CDR3 consists of 16 residues. Germline CDR1 and CDR2: SGHDN and FVKESK. The CDR3 region has the DNA TGTGCCAGCAGCCAACTTGGGGCCTATCAGGGAGGCGAGCAGTACTTC. Translation: CASSQLGAYQGGEQYF.

This clonotype was counted a few times. The chain carries TRBV18 and TRBJ1-1, with a weak D call TRBD1 (5 bases). The length of the CDR3 is 13 residues. V lost 3 bases and J 6 bases, leaving 11 bases between the germline ends. Per germline, CDR1 KGHSH and CDR2 LQKENI. The CDR3 DNA sequence: TGTGCCAGCTCACCGGGGCAGGGCGCTGAAGCTTTCTTT. This gives the protein CASSPGQGAEAFF.

The CDR3 protein is CASSEIHSNQPQHF. CDR3 coding DNA: TGCGCCAGCAGTGAGATCCATAGCAATCAGCCCCAGCATTTT. The chain uses TRBV10-2 and TRBJ1-5; no clear D gene. Trimming took 2 bases from V and 0 from J, leaving 5 bases between them. This CDR3 has 14 residues. Germline assignment: CDR1 WSHSY and CDR2 SAAADI.

A few counts support this clonotype. The chain couples TRBV30 to TRBJ2-2; 13 positions match TRBD2. CDR1 GTSNPN and CDR2 SVGIG come from the germline V gene (reference sequence). The V segment lost 0 bases and the J segment 9 bases; nucleotides outside the gene matches: 1. The CDR3 spans 14 residues. The CDR3 nucleotides are TGTGCCTGGAGTGTACTAGCGGGAGGGCGGGAGCTGTTTTTT. Translation gives CAWSVLAGGRELFF.

In this sample, this clonotype turned up a few times. CDR3 in DNA: TGTGCCAGCAGCTTCTTTTCCCTAGCGGGAGCCTTCTACTTC. It translates to CASSFFSLAGAFYF. The V and J genes are TRBV7-9 and TRBJ2-7, with 10 nucleotides matching TRBD2. This CDR3 contains 14 residues. CDR1 is SEHNR and CDR2 is FQNEAQ in the germline V gene (reference sequence). Trimming at V came to 3 bases and at J to 13 bases, leaving 12 bases not matched to a gene.

This clonotype appeared a few times. The chain has TRBV3-1 and TRBJ2-1; D is tentatively TRBD1 or TRBD2 (6 bases each). Trimming removed 5 bases from V and 12 bases from J, with 17 bases in between. The germline V gene encodes CDR1 LGHDT and CDR2 YNNKEL (reference sequence). CDR3 length: 13 residues. Here the CDR3 DNA reads TGTGCCAGCAGCTTGGGCATCAAGGGGGGGCAGTTCTTC. This sequence encodes CASSLGIKGGQFF.

This rearrangement joins TRBV10-3 to TRBJ1-1; D is undetermined. CDR3 length: 14 amino acids. Trimming left V 4 bases short and J 1 base short, with 10 bases between. Looked up from germline, CDR1 is ENHRY and CDR2 is SYGVKD. The CDR3: CAISVGTKNTEAFF. CDR3 coding DNA: TGTGCCATCAGTGTTGGCACAAAGAACACTGAAGCTTTCTTT.